This TCR beta chain was sequenced for a study of blood T cell repertoires in COVID-19. The count of this clone is one. Sequencing was performed with immunoSEQ multiplex PCR; in TCRdb, only in-frame clones are kept and a portion is missing. In the table there are some 250,000 clones, more than 85% of which are singletons. The CDR3 has 14 residues. Germline CDR1 and CDR2: MDHEN and SYDVKM. The ends lost 2 bases at V and 12 bases at J; junction bases unmatched: 7. This TCR came from a woman aged 60-70 years with COVID-19, enrolled during active disease. The sequencing sample was made of peripheral blood. This chain uses TRBV28 with TRBJ2-1; 10 bases match TRBD2. The CDR3 DNA sequence: TGTGCCAGCAGTTTAGAGCGGGAGGGCGCAGGGCAGTTCTTC. This codes for CASSLEREGAGQFF.